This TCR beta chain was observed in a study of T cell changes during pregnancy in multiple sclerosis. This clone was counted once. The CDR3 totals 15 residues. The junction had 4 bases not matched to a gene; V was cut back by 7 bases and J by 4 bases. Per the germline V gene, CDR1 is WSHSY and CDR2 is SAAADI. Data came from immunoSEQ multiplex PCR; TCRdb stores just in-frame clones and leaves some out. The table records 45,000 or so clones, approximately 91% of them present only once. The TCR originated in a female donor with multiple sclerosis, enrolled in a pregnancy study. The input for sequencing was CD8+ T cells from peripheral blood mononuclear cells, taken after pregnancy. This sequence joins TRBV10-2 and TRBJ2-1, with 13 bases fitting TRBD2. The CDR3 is CASNQLAGGYNEQFF. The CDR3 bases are TGCGCCAGCAACCAACTAGCGGGAGGGTACAATGAGCAGTTCTTC.